Given below is one TCR beta chain in context. V lost 3 bases, J lost 2 bases, and 13 bases lay in between. The germline gives CDR1 SGDLS, CDR2 YYNGEE. This CDR3 spans 15 amino acids. Since all of the isolated RNA was reverse transcribed, expressed TCRB transcripts were what got sequenced. Some clones are missing from TCRdb's copy, which holds only in-frame ones; the method was immunoSEQ multiplex PCR. This sample has about 140,000 clones; about 9.4% occur once, and the top ten carry around 1.2%. The sample is drawn from a study of beta chain features in type 1 diabetes. The sample was naive CD4+ T cells from blood. The clonotype originates from a man in his late teens or twenties in good health. J is TRBJ2-3 and V is TRBV9, with D hard to call. CDR3 coding DNA: TGTGCCAGCAGCGGTGGAGTTTTTCCCACAGATACGCAGTATTTT. Its protein product is CASSGGVFPTDTQYF.